This is a list of T cell receptor beta chains from one sample in a study of blood T cells in healthy people across ages. From the 5' RACE reads, TCRdb called clonotypes with MiXCR, one entry per CDR3 protein. This repertoire shows 1.5 million to 1.9 million distinct CDR3 sequences, approximately 39% found once; its top ten account for about 4%. The sample taken for sequencing was blood. These receptors originate from a woman between 18 and 30 years old in good health. Both conserved end residues are part of each CDR3.

>TRBV9|TRBJ2-1
CASSVGEGFPNEQFF
>TRBV4-1|TRBJ2-4
CASSQGAQGRNIQYF
>TRBV12-3/TRBV12-4|TRBJ2-5
CASCPPGGTQYF
>TRBV11-2|TRBJ2-4
CASRRTAENIQYF
>TRBV20-1|TRBJ2-3
CSAPRLAGVDTQYF
>TRBV6-2/TRBV6-3|TRBJ1-5
CASSWGYNQPQHF
>TRBV9|TRBJ2-1
CASSVSSRSSYNEQFF
>TRBV29-1|TRBJ2-3
CSAMGVRGLAGGTDTQYF
>TRBV5-1|TRBJ1-1
CASSLASGGRGTEAFF
>TRBV12-3/TRBV12-4|TRBJ2-4
CASSAGDRGFGNIQYF
>TRBV6-5|TRBJ2-2
CASSYGAYGELFF
>TRBV6-1|TRBJ1-5
CASSARDRPSNQPQHF
>TRBV5-4|TRBJ1-2
CASSPTDVLSGYTF
>TRBV5-1|TRBJ2-4
CASSLDGGIKNIQYF
>TRBV7-2|TRBJ2-3
CASSLDRLGTDTQYF
>TRBV7-9|TRBJ2-1
CASSYFTGTGRDNEQFF
>TRBV10-3|TRBJ1-2
CAISESDFYYGYTF
>TRBV28|TRBJ2-1
CAGRGTRPFNEQFF
>TRBV10-3|TRBJ1-1
CAISLAGTEAFF
>TRBV28|.
CASSISGGWETQYF
>TRBV6-1|TRBJ2-1
CVSSSGTSGNNEQFF
>TRBV5-4|TRBJ1-2
CASTGSITAGYTF
>TRBV3-1|TRBJ2-1
CAGSQVLAGAYNEQFF
>TRBV6-1|TRBJ2-7
CASSEGSAIYEQYF
>TRBV4-1|TRBJ2-3
CASSQPIAGDISIKITDTQYF
>TRBV5-4|TRBJ2-3
CASGRGLAGMGGPDTQYF
>TRBV10-3|TRBJ2-7
CAISERWYEQYF
>TRBV7-2|TRBJ2-5
CASSPGRGPQETQYF
>TRBV7-2|TRBJ2-1
CASSSPVYNEQFF
>TRBV5-1|TRBJ2-5
CASSILAGGPKTQYF
>TRBV28|TRBJ2-7
CASRNQGFPYEQYF
>TRBV27|TRBJ2-7
CAKPGLYEQYF
>TRBV20-1|TRBJ2-5
CSARATGRSQETQYF
>TRBV7-2|TRBJ2-1
CASSSLGTYNEQFF
>TRBV5-4|TRBJ2-1
CASSPRGGLGDEQFF
>TRBV5-5|TRBJ1-1
CASSTGTGGMNTEAFF
>TRBV6-5|TRBJ2-7
CASSSPYRDPSYEQYF
>TRBV28|TRBJ2-1
CASSLLGWDEQFF
>TRBV4-1|TRBJ2-1
CAGSQVGNEQFF
>TRBV7-8|TRBJ2-7
CASSLKRGTYEQYF
>TRBV25-1|TRBJ2-3
CAGSEYRGRSREGTDTQYF
>TRBV7-9|TRBJ1-1
CASTDSGDGYTEAFF